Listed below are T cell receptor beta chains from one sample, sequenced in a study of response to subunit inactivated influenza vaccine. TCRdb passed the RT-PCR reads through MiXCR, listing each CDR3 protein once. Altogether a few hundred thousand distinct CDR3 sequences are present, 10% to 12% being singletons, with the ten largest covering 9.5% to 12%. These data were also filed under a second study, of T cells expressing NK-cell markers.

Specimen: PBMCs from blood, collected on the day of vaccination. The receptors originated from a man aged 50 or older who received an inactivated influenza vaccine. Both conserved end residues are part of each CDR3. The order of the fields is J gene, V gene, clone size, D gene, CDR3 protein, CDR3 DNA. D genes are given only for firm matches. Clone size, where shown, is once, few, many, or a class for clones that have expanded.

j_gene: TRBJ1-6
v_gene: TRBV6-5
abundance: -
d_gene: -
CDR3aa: CASSYSDSGYNSPLHF
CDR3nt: TGTGCCAGCAGTTACTCTGACAGTGGATATAATTCACCCCTCCACTTT

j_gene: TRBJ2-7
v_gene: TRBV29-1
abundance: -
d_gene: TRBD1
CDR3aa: CSVEWSGTGHYEQYF
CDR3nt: TGCAGCGTTGAGTGGTCCGGGACAGGGCACTACGAGCAGTACTTC

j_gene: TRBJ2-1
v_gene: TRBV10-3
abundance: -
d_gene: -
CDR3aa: CAIRQVSYNEQFF
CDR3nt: TGTGCCATCAGACAGGTATCCTACAATGAGCAGTTCTTC

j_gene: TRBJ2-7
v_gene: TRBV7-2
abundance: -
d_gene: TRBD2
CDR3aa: CASSLAELAGGPIYEQYF
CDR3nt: TGTGCCAGCAGCTTAGCGGAACTAGCGGGAGGGCCCATCTACGAGCAGTACTTC

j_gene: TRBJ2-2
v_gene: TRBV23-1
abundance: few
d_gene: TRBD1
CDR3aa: CASRTGGPPGELFF
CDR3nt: TGCGCCAGCAGGACAGGGGGCCCCCCCGGGGAGCTGTTTTTT

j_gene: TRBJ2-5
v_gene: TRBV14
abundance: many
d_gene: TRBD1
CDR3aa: CASSQGPGGKETQYF
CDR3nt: TGTGCCAGCAGCCAAGGGCCAGGGGGCAAGGAGACCCAGTACTTC

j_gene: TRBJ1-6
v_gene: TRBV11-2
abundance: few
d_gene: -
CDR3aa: CASSLGFTARSSYNSPLHF
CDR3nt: TGTGCCAGCAGCTTAGGGTTTACAGCGAGGAGCTCCTATAATTCACCCCTCCACTTT

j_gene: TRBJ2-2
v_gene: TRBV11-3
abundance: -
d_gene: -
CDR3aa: CASSSRTENTGELFF
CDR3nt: TGTGCCAGCAGCTCGAGGACAGAGAACACCGGGGAGCTGTTTTTT

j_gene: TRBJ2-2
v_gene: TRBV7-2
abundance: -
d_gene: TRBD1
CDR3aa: CASSLGFFGTANTGELFF
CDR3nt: TGTGCCAGCAGCTTAGGCTTTTTTGGGACAGCCAACACCGGGGAGCTGTTTTTT

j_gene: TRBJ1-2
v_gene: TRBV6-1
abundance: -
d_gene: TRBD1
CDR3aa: CASSRSGQGQVPRDYGYTF
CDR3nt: TGTGCCAGCAGCAGAAGCGGACAGGGGCAGGTCCCGAGGGACTATGGCTACACCTTC

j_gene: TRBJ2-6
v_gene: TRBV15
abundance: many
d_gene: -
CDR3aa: CATTGNSGANVLTF
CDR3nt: TGTGCCACCACAGGTAACTCTGGGGCCAACGTCCTGACTTTC

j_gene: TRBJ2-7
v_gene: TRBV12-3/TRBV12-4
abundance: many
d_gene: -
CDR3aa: CASSFPGSEQYF
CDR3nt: TGTGCCAGCAGTTTTCCGGGCAGTGAGCAGTACTTC

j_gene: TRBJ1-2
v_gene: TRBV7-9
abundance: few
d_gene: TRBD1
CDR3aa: CASSSTNRGNYGYTF
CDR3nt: TGTGCCAGCAGTTCGACCAACAGGGGGAACTATGGCTACACCTTC

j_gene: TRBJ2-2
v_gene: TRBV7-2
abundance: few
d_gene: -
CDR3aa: CASSLYAPANTGELFF
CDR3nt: TGTGCCAGCAGCTTATACGCACCCGCGAACACCGGGGAGCTGTTTTTT

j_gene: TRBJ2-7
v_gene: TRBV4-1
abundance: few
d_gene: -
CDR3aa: CASSRSPWTGGSYEQYF
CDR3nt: TGCGCCAGCAGCCGATCCCCGTGGACTGGGGGATCCTACGAGCAGTACTTC

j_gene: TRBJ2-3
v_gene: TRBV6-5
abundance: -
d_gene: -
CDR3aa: CASSSSPPEDTQYF
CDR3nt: TGTGCCAGCAGTTCCAGCCCCCCCGAGGATACGCAGTATTTT

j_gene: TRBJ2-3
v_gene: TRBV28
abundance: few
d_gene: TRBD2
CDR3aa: CASSTSGRGTDTQYF
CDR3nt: TGTGCCAGCAGCACTAGCGGGCGGGGGACAGATACGCAGTATTTT

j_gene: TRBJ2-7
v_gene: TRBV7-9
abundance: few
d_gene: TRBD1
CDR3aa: CASSQVRQGATYEQYF
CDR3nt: TGTGCCAGCAGCCAAGTAAGACAGGGTGCTACCTACGAGCAGTACTTC

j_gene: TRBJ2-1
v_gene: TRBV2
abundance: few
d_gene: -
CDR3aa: CASGADRGSSYNEQFF
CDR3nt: TGTGCCAGCGGCGCCGATCGGGGTTCCTCCTACAATGAGCAGTTCTTC

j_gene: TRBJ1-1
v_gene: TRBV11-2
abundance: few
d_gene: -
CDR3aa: CASSGRQRDLREAFF
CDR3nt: TGTGCCAGCAGCGGCCGGCAGCGGGACCTGCGGGAAGCTTTCTTT

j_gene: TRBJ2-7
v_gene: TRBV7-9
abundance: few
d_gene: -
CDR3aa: CASSPGRTDEQYF
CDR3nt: TGTGCCAGCAGCCCAGGGCGGACCGACGAGCAGTACTTC

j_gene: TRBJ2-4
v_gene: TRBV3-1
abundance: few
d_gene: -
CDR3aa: CASSQEVFGQRSGIQYF
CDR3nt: TGTGCCAGCAGCCAAGAAGTGTTCGGACAGAGGTCCGGCATTCAGTACTTC

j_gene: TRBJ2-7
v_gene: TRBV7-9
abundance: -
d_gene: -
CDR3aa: CASSDSVSYEQYF
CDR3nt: TGTGCCAGCAGCGACAGCGTCTCCTACGAGCAGTACTTC

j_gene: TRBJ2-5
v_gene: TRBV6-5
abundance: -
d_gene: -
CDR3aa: CASSWNRQETQYF
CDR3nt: TGTGCCAGCAGTTGGAACAGACAAGAGACCCAGTACTTC

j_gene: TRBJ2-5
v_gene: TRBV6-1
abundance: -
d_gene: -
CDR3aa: CASSERGTYQETQYF
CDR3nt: TGTGCCAGCAGTGAAAGGGGGACTTACCAAGAGACCCAGTACTTC

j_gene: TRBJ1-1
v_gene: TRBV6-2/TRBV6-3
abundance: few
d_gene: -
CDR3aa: CASSYAGVAFF
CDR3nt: TGTGCCAGCAGTTACGCGGGGGTAGCTTTCTTT

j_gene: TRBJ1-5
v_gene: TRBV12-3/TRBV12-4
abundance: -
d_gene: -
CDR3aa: CASSSLVSNQPQHF
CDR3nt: TGTGCCAGCAGTTCTTTAGTGAGCAATCAGCCCCAGCATTTT

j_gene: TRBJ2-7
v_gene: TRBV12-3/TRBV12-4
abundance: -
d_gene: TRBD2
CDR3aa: CASRSTGTSGFEQYF
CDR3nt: TGTGCCAGCAGGTCAACCGGGACTAGCGGGTTCGAGCAGTACTTC

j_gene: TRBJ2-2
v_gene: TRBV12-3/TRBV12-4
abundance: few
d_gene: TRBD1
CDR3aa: CASSLGQGWTGELFF
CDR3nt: TGTGCCAGCAGTTTGGGACAGGGATGGACCGGGGAGCTGTTTTTT

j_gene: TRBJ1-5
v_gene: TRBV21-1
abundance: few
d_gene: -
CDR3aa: CASSKRRTRSNQPQHF
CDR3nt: TGTGCCAGCAGCAAACGACGCACCCGAAGCAATCAGCCCCAGCATTTT

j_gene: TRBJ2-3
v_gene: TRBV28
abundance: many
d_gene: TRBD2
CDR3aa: CASSPSAGRADTQYF
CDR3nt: TGTGCCAGCAGTCCCTCCGCAGGGAGGGCAGATACGCAGTATTTT

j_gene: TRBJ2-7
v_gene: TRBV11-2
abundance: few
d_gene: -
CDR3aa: CASSHMTPGYEQYF
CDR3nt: TGTGCCAGCAGCCACATGACACCAGGATACGAGCAGTACTTC

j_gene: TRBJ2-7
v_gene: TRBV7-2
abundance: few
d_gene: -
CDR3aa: CASSLQPGALSYEQYF
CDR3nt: TGTGCCAGCAGCTTACAACCGGGGGCCCTCTCCTACGAGCAGTACTTC

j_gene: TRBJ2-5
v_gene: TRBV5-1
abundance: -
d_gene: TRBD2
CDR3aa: CASSSSTSGAQETQYF
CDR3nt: TGCGCCAGCAGCTCGTCGACTAGCGGGGCTCAAGAGACCCAGTACTTC

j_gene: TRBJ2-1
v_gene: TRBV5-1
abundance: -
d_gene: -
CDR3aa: CASSPENNEQFF
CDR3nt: TGCGCCAGCAGCCCAGAAAACAATGAGCAGTTCTTC

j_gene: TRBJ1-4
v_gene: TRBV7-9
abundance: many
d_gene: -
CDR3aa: CASSPTGLNGEKLFF
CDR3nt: TGTGCCAGCAGCCCAACAGGGCTTAATGGTGAAAAACTGTTTTTT

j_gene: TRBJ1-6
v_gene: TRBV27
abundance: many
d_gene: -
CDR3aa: CASSTNHNSPLHF
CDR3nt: TGTGCCAGCAGTACCAACCATAATTCACCCCTCCACTTT

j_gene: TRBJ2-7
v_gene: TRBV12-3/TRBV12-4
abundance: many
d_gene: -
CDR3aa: CASSLSSSYEQYF
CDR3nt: TGTGCCAGCAGCCTTTCCAGCTCCTACGAGCAGTACTTC

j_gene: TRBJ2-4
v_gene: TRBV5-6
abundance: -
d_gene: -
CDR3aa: CASSLDTGGFWTKNIQYF
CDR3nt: TGTGCCAGCAGCTTGGACACGGGCGGCTTCTGGACCAAAAACATTCAGTACTTC

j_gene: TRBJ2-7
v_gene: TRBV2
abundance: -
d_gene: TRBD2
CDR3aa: CASTGEAGAGEQYF
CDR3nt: TGTGCCAGCACGGGGGAAGCGGGAGCGGGCGAGCAGTACTTC

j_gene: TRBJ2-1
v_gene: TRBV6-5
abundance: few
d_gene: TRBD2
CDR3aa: CASSYSFRAGVSVNEQFF
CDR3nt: TGTGCCAGCAGTTACTCGTTCAGGGCGGGAGTCAGCGTGAATGAGCAGTTCTTC

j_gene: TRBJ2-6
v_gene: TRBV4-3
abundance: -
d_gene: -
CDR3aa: CASSQERERTSGANVLTF
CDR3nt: TGCGCCAGCAGCCAAGAAAGAGAGCGGACCTCTGGGGCCAACGTCCTGACTTTC

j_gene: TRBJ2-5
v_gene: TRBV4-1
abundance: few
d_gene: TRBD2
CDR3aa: CASSQVGSGRHQETQYF
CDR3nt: TGCGCCAGCAGCCAAGTTGGAAGCGGGAGACACCAAGAGACCCAGTACTTC

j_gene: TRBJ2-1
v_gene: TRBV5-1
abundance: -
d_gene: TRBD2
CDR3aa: CASSQLAGGGAEQFF
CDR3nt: TGCGCCAGCAGCCAACTAGCGGGAGGTGGCGCGGAGCAGTTCTTC

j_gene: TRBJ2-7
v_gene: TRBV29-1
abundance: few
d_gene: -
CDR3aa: CSVGEVYEQYF
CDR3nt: TGCAGCGTTGGAGAGGTCTACGAGCAGTACTTC

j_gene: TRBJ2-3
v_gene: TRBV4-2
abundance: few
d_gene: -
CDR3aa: CASSPEAPSPADTQYF
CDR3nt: TGTGCCAGCAGCCCTGAAGCACCTTCACCGGCAGATACGCAGTATTTT

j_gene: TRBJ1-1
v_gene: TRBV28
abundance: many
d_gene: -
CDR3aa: CASTTGSNTEAFF
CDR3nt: TGTGCCAGCACCACCGGAAGCAACACTGAAGCTTTCTTT

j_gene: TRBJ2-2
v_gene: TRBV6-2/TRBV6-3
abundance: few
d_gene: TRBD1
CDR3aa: CASSPPRQGLNTGELFF
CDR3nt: TGTGCCAGCAGTCCACCCCGACAGGGGTTGAACACCGGGGAGCTGTTTTTT

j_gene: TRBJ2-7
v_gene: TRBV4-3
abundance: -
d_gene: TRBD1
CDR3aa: CASSQEGQGVYEQYF
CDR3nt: TGCGCCAGCAGCCAAGAGGGACAGGGGGTCTACGAGCAGTACTTC

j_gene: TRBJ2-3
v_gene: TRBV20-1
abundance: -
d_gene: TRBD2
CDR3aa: CSASSSSGSTDTQYF
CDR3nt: TGCAGTGCTAGTAGTTCTAGCGGGAGCACAGATACGCAGTATTTT